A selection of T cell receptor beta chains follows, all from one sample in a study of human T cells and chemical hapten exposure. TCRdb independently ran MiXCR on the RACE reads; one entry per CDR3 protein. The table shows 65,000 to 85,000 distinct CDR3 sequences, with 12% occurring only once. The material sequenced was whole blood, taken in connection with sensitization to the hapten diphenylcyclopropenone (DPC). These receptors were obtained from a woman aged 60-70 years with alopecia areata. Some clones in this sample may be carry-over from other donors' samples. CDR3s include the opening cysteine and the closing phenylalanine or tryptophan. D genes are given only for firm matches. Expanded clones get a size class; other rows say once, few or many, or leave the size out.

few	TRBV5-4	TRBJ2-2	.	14	TGTGCCAGCAGCTCCGGGACACGCACCGGGGAGCTGTTTTTT	CASSSGTRTGELFF
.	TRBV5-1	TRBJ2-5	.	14	TGCGCCAGCAGCGCCAGGGTAGGAGGAGAGACCCAGTACTTC	CASSARVGGETQYF
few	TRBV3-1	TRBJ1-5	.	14	TGTGCCAGCAGCCCCGGCAGAATCAATCAGCCCCAGCATTTT	CASSPGRINQPQHF
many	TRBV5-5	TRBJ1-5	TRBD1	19	TGTGCCAGCAGCTTGGTTTCCGGGACAGGGACGTATAGCAATCAGCCCCAGCATTTT	CASSLVSGTGTYSNQPQHF
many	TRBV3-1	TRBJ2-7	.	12	TGTGCCAGCAGCCATGACAGCTACGAGCAGTACTTC	CASSHDSYEQYF
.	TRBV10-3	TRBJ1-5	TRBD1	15	TGTGCCATCAGTGAGGGGTCAGGGGGAAATCAGCCCCAGCATTTT	CAISEGSGGNQPQHF
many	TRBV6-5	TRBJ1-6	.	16	TGTGCCAGCAGTTACCGTCGGCCGGGACCTAATTCACCCCTCCACTTT	CASSYRRPGPNSPLHF
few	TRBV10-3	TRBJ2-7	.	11	TGTGCCATTGGAGACGGTTACGAGCAGTACTTC	CAIGDGYEQYF
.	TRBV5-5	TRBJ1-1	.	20	TGTGCCAGCAGCTCGGACGAGACGGGTCCAGGTGGCCGTTGGGGCACTGAAGCTTTCTTT	CASSSDETGPGGRWGTEAFF
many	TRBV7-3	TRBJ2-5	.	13	TGTGCCAGCAGCCGAGGACCCCAAGAGACCCAGTACTTC	CASSRGPQETQYF
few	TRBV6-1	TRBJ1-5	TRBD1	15	TGTGCCAGCAGTGACGCGGGCAGGGGGGATCAGCCCCAGCATTTT	CASSDAGRGDQPQHF
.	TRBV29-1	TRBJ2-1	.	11	TGCAGCGGTGCACCTCGCAATGAGCAGTTCTTC	CSGAPRNEQFF
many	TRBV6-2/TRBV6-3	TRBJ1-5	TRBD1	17	TGTGCCAGCAGGGGACAGGCCCGCGGCGCTGGCAATCAGCCCCAGCATTTT	CASRGQARGAGNQPQHF
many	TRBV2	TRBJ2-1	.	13	TGTGCCAGCAGTGTGGCCAGTTACAATGAGCAGTTCTTC	CASSVASYNEQFF
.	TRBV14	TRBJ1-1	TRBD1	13	TGTGCCAGCAGCCTAACAGGGGTGAACGAAGCTTTCTTT	CASSLTGVNEAFF
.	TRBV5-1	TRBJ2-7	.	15	TGCGCCAGCAGCTTGTTTTTACAGGGATCGGACGAGCAGTACTTC	CASSLFLQGSDEQYF
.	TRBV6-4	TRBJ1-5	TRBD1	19	TGTGCCAGCAGTGACCCGCGTAGTAGGGGGCAGAAGGGCAATCAGCCCCAGCATTTT	CASSDPRSRGQKGNQPQHF
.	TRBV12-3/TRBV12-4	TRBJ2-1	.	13	TGTGCCAGCAGCCCACGGGCCCAGGCAAGTCGGTTCTTC	CASSPRAQASRFF
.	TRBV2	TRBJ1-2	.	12	TGTGCCAGCCTCGGAAGAAACTATGGCTACACCTTC	CASLGRNYGYTF
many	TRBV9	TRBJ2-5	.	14	TGTGCCAGCAGCCTACAGGGATCGGGAGAGACCCAGTACTTC	CASSLQGSGETQYF
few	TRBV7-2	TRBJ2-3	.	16	TGTGCCAGCAGCTTAAACCTCCGGGTTCTAGCTGATACGCAGTATTTT	CASSLNLRVLADTQYF
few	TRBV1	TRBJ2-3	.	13	TGCACCAGCAGCCAAGATTGGGTCGGTAATCCGTATTTT	CTSSQDWVGNPYF
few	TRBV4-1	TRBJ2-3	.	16	TGCGCCAGCAGCCAAGTCCAGCTGAGGCCCACAGATACGCAGTATTTT	CASSQVQLRPTDTQYF
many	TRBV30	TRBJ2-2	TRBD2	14	TGTGCCTTCAAACGGGGGGCGAACACCGGGGAGCTGTTTTTT	CAFKRGANTGELFF
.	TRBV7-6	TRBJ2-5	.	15	TGTGCCAGCAGCTTGTCGGGCGGGTCCCAAGAGACCCAGTACTTC	CASSLSGGSQETQYF
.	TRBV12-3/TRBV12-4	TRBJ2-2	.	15	TGTGCCAGCAGGCACTCTGGGGGCCGGGGCGGGGAGCTGTTTTTT	CASRHSGGRGGELFF
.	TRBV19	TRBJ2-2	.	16	TGTGCCAGTAGTATAGGGGCCGGGGCGTACACCGGGGAGCTGTTTTTT	CASSIGAGAYTGELFF
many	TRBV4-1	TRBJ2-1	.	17	TGCGCCAGCAGCCAAGAACCAGACCTGGCGCATTCCCATGAGCAGTTCTTC	CASSQEPDLAHSHEQFF
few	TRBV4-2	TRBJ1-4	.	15	TGTGCCAGCAGCCAAGATCCCGGGACGTATGAAAAACTGTTTTTT	CASSQDPGTYEKLFF
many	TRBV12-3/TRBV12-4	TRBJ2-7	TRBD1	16	TGTGCCAGCAGCCTCAGAGAGACAGGGGTGGACTACGAGCAGTACTTC	CASSLRETGVDYEQYF
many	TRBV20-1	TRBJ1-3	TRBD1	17	TGCAGTGCTTCGGGACAGGGGGGCCCAAGCTCTGGAAACACCATATATTTT	CSASGQGGPSSGNTIYF
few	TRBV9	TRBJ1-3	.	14	TGTGCCAGCAGCGTATTTCGCTCTGGAAACACCATATATTTT	CASSVFRSGNTIYF
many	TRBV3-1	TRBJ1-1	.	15	TGTGCCAGCAGCCAGGGGGCCACGCAGGACACTGAAGCTTTCTTT	CASSQGATQDTEAFF
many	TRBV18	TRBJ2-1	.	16	TGTGCCAGCTCACCACCCTACGGGGGGCCCTACAATGAGCAGTTCTTC	CASSPPYGGPYNEQFF
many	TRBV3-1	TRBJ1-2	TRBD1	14	TGTGCCAGCCATGGACTGGGGACAGGCGTAGGCTACACCTTC	CASHGLGTGVGYTF
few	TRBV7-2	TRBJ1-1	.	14	TGTGCCAGCAGCTTATGGTTCATGAACACTGAAGCTTTCTTT	CASSLWFMNTEAFF
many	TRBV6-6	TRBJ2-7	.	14	TGTGCCAGCAGTTACTTGGGGAGTGGATACGAGCAGTACTTC	CASSYLGSGYEQYF
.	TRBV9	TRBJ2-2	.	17	TGTGCCAGCAGCGTAGGGCCCGGTCAGGGGCACACCGGGGAGCTGTTTTTT	CASSVGPGQGHTGELFF
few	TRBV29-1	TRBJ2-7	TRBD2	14	TGCAGCGTTGAATTGAGCGGGGGGCCCTACGAGCAGTACTTC	CSVELSGGPYEQYF
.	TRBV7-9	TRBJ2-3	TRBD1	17	TGTACCAGCACCCTAAACCGGGACAGCCAAGTCACAGATACGCAGTATTTT	CTSTLNRDSQVTDTQYF
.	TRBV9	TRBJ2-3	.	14	TGTGCCAGCAGCGGTCGGGGTTCGGGAGATACGCAGAATTTT	CASSGRGSGDTQNF
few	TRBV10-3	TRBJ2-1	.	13	TGTGCCATCAGACAGGTCGGTAACGATGAGCAGTTCTTC	CAIRQVGNDEQFF
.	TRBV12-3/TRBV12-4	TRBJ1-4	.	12	TGTGCCAGCAGTTTCGGGGCTGAAAAACTGTTTTTT	CASSFGAEKLFF
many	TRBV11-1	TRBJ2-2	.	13	TGTGCCAGCAGCTTATTCTTTCCCGGGGAGCTGTTTTTT	CASSLFFPGELFF
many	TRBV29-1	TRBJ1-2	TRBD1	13	TGCAGCGTCGAAAGGACAGGGATGGGTGGCTACACCTTC	CSVERTGMGGYTF
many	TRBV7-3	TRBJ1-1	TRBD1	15	TGTGCCAGCAGCCTTATGGGACAGGGGACCACTGAAGCTTTCTTT	CASSLMGQGTTEAFF
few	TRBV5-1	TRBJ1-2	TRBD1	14	TGCGCCAGCAGCGTAGAGACAGGGTCGCGTGGCTACACCTTC	CASSVETGSRGYTF
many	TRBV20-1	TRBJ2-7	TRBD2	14	TGCAGTGCTCCCTCTAGCGGGGGGGTATGGGAGCAGTACTTC	CSAPSSGGVWEQYF
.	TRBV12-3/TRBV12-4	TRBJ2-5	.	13	TGTGCCACCGCCCCGGGGGATCAAGAGACCCAGTACTTC	CATAPGDQETQYF
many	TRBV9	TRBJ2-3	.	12	TGTGCCAGCAGCGTAGAGACAGATACGCAGTATTTT	CASSVETDTQYF
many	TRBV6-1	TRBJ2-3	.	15	TGTGCCAGCAGTGACGGAGGCTCATTCCTCGATACGCAGTATTTT	CASSDGGSFLDTQYF
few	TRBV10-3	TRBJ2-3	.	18	TGTGCCATCAGCGGTGGGACTGTCGAACTGCTCGTGGGAGATATGCAGTATTTT	CAISGGTVELLVGDMQYF
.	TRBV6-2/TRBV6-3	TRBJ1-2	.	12	TGTGCCAGCAGCGTGTTTGACTATGGCTACACCTTC	CASSVFDYGYTF
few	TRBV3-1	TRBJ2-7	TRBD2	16	TGTGCCAGCAGCCAAGTAATGGAACTAGCGGTCTACGAGCAGTACTTC	CASSQVMELAVYEQYF
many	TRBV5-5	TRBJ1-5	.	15	TGTGCCAGCAGCCGGGACCTCTCGATTAATCAGCCCCAGCATTTT	CASSRDLSINQPQHF
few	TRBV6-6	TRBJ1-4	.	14	TGTGCCAGCATCCGGGCCAGCGATAATGAAAAACTGTTTTTT	CASIRASDNEKLFF
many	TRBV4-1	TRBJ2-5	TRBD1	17	TGCGCCAGCAGCCAAGGCCCCCCGACAGGGTTCATGGAGACCCAGTACTTC	CASSQGPPTGFMETQYF
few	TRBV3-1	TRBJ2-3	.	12	TGTGCCAGCAGCCAGGGGGACTCCCGGCAGTATTTT	CASSQGDSRQYF